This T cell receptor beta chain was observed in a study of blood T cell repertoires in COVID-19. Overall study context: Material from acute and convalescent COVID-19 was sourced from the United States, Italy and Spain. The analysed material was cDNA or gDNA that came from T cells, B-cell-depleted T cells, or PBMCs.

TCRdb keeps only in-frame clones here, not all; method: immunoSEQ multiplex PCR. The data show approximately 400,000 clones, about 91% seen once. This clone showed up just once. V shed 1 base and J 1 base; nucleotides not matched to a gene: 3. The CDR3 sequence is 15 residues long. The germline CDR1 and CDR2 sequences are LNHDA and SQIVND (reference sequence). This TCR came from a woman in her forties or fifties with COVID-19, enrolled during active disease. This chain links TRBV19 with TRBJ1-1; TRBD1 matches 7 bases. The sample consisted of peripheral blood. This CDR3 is CASSIARTGNTEAFF. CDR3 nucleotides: TGTGCCAGTAGTATAGCGCGGACAGGGAACACTGAAGCTTTCTTT.